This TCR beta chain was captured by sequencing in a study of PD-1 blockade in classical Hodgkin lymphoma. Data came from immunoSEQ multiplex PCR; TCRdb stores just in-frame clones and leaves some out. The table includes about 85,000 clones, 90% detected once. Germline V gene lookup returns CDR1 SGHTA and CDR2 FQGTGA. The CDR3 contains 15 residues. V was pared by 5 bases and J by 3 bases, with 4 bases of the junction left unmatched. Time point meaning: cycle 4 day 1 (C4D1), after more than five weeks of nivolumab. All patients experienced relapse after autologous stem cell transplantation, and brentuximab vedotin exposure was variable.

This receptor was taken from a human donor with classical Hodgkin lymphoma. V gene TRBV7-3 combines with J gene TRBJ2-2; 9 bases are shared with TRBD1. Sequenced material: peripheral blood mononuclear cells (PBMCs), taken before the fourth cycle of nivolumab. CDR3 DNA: TGTGCCAGCAGCAACAGGGGGCGAGACACCGGGGAGCTGTTTTTT. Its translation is CASSNRGRDTGELFF.